This TCR beta chain was retrieved from a study of tissue T cells after allogeneic stem cell transplantation. Only a few counts were recorded for this clone. Genes here carry mouse names. The CDR3 extends 1 residue past the end of the read, so its final part is completed from the germline J gene. V was clipped by 6 bases and J by 8 bases; unmatched bases: 4. The CDR3 covers 12 residues. Looked up from germline, CDR1 is KGHPV and CDR2 is FQNQEV (reference sequence). Regarding time point: mouse harvest day 14 after allogeneic transplant. Mouse grafts combined 10^7 T-cell-depleted bone marrow cells with 10^6 splenic CD5+ T cells. TCRdb's copy holds only in-frame clones and misses some; the assay was immunoSEQ multiplex PCR. The data show about 5,700 clones, 45% seen once.

Source material: gut tissue. V is TRBV26 and J is TRBJ1-1, with 9 nucleotides matching TRBD1. The clonotype comes from a female BALB/c mouse given C57BL/6 T cells with graft-versus-host disease after an allogeneic hematopoietic cell transplant. The DNA read from the CDR3 is TGTGCCAGCAGCCGGGACAGGGCGGAAGTCTTC. It translates to CASSRDRAEVF. Given in full, the CDR3 is CASSRDRAEVFF.